These 2 T cell receptor beta chains came from one sample sequenced in a study of cytomegalovirus exposure and HLA in healthy donors. Primers included in the PCR were 60 Vbeta and 13 Jbeta primers. The protocol was immunoSEQ multiplex PCR, while the TCRdb copy is restricted to in-frame clones and leaves out a portion. The profile shows 95,000 to 150,000 clones, about 86% of them singletons. The source material was PBMCs. These receptors originate from a woman aged 40-49 years in good health and CMV-seronegative.

The rearrangement joins TRBV30 to TRBJ2-5; 9 bases agree with TRBD1. CDR3 length: 20 residues. Germline V gene lookup returns CDR1 GTSNPN and CDR2 SVGIG (reference sequence). The ends lost 8 bases at V and 2 bases at J; junction bases unmatched: 27. The CDR3 bases are TGTGCCGGAAAAGGGACAGGGCGGACCCCCGGACTTATTACACAAGAGACCCAGTACTTC. Translation gives CAGKGTGRTPGLITQETQYF.

This clone was observed once. This rearrangement joins TRBV4-1 to TRBJ2-1, with TRBD2 matching over 7 bases. The CDR3 length is 15 residues. The germline gives CDR1 MGHRA, CDR2 YSYEKL. The V segment lost 0 bases and the J segment 3 bases; nucleotides outside the gene matches: 2. Written as DNA, the CDR3 is TGCGCCAGCAGCCAAGATGGGGGGGGCTACAATGAGCAGTTCTTC. Its protein is CASSQDGGGYNEQFF.